The sequence of this TCR beta chain was determined in a study of blood T cell repertoires in COVID-19. Across the whole study: The analysed material was cDNA or gDNA that came from T cells, B-cell-depleted T cells, or PBMCs.

CDR1 is MNHEY and CDR2 is SVGAGI in the germline V gene. The V end was cut by 4 bases, the J end by 6 bases, with 10 bases between. This CDR3 has 13 residues. Participants were placed into cohorts based on the clinical history they reported. Two negative PCRs, clearance, or symptom resolution had been documented for recovered Cohort 3 donors. Original data processing: Quantification of nucleated cells was approximated via reference gene primer amplification. The assay was immunoSEQ multiplex PCR, and TCRdb's table has in-frame clones only and misses some. For V, J and clone size, that table is used; D and trimming come from the DNA. The top ten hold 1.5% to 2% of the sample, which has almost 400,000 clones, approximately 89% seen once.

The material sequenced was PBMCs or T cells enriched from blood (not recorded which). This clonotype was obtained from a woman younger than 45 who had recovered from COVID-19. The genes are TRBV6-5 and TRBJ2-1, with TRBD1 as a possible D gene (6 bases). CDR3 nucleotides: TGTGCCAGCAGTTTGGACAGTCCCAATGAGCAGTTCTTC. This encodes CASSLDSPNEQFF.